The 28 T cell receptor beta chains given below trace back to one sample, sequenced in a study of identical twins. Using its own MiXCR run on the 5' RACE reads, TCRdb lists one record per CDR3 protein. The table records some 1,600,000 distinct CDR3 sequences, under 35% of them present only once. Sequenced: cord blood. These receptors all come from a newborn girl in good health.

In its sample, this clonotype was seen a few times. The chain has TRBV5-1 and TRBJ2-7; 7 bases match TRBD1. CDR3 length: 15 amino acids. The trim removed 0 bases at V and 2 bases at J, leaving 5 bases unmatched. CDR1 and CDR2 (germline): SGHRS, YFSETQ. CDR3 loop: CASSLAAGGTYEQYF. CDR3 bases: TGCGCCAGCAGCTTGGCGGCAGGGGGTACCTACGAGCAGTACTTC.

The chain carries TRBV29-1 and TRBJ2-2, with D possibly matching TRBD2 (6 bases). Germline-derived CDR1 and CDR2 are SQVTM and ANQGSEA. Trimming took 7 bases from V and 4 from J, leaving 13 bases between them. CDR3 length: 13 amino acids. CDR3 DNA: TGCAGCGCGCGGGACCCGAGCACCGGGGAGCTGTTTTTT. The encoded protein is CSARDPSTGELFF.

This clonotype came up a few times. The chain uses TRBV5-6 and TRBJ2-5; 9 nucleotides align to TRBD1. CDR1 SGHDT and CDR2 YYEEEE come from the germline V gene. V was pared by 2 bases and J by 3 bases, with 5 bases of the junction left unmatched. This CDR3 contains 15 residues. CDR3 residues: CASSLMGQGEETQYF. The CDR3, as DNA: TGTGCCAGCAGCTTAATGGGACAGGGCGAAGAGACCCAGTACTTC.

The chain joins TRBV5-4 to TRBJ2-3, with 13 bases matching TRBD2. With V trimmed by 4 bases and J by 5 bases, 7 bases remained unmatched. The CDR3 sequence is 16 residues long. Germline CDR1 SGHNT, CDR2 YYREEE (reference sequence). For the CDR3, the DNA is TGTGCCAGCAGCGGTCGGACTAGCGGGAGTGGAGATACGCAGTATTTT. Translation: CASSGRTSGSGDTQYF.

V is TRBV20-1 and J is TRBJ2-1, with 12 positions matching TRBD2. J was trimmed by 4 bases and V by 8 bases; bases with no gene match: 9. The length of the CDR3 is 15 residues. Germline loops: CDR1 DFQATT, CDR2 SNEGSKA (reference sequence). In DNA, the CDR3 is TGCAGTACCACAGGACTAGCGGGATCTTACAATGAGCAGTTCTTC. It translates to CSTTGLAGSYNEQFF.

The chain couples TRBV30 to TRBJ2-3, with D perhaps TRBD2 (6 bases). The length of the CDR3 is 15 residues. Germline values: CDR1 GTSNPN, CDR2 SVGIG (reference sequence). V was clipped by 0 bases and J by 2 bases, with 12 bases between them. Here the CDR3 reads CAWSVAGSSTDTQYF. Here the CDR3 DNA reads TGTGCCTGGAGTGTTGCGGGGTCTTCCACAGATACGCAGTATTTT.

The chain is built from TRBV28 and TRBJ2-4; 10 bases are shared with TRBD2. Trimming at V came to 1 base and at J to 8 bases, leaving 5 bases not matched to a gene. The CDR3 length is 15 residues. Per germline, CDR1 MDHEN and CDR2 SYDVKM. The CDR3 region is CASSLSGAGGHIQYF. CDR3 nucleotide sequence: TGTGCCAGCAGTTTATCCGGAGCGGGAGGGCACATTCAGTACTTC.

A word on this clonotype: One junction end does not reproduce the germline sequence, and a read error may be involved. The chain combines TRBV12-3 or TRBV12-4 with TRBJ2-7, with 7 bases that match TRBD2. The CDR3 has 13 amino acids. This CDR3 reads CASISGGSYEPYF. The CDR3 DNA sequence: TGTGCCAGCATTTCGGGAGGCTCCTACGAGCCGTACTTC.

This clonotype was detected many times. This chain joins TRBV5-1 and TRBJ2-3; tentatively, D is TRBD1 (6 bases). The length of the CDR3 is 16 residues. Trimming pared 0 bases from V and 0 bases from J, leaving 11 bases between. Per the germline V gene, CDR1 is SGHRS and CDR2 is YFSETQ. This CDR3 is CASSLVGGVSTDTQYF. CDR3 in DNA: TGCGCCAGCAGCTTGGTAGGGGGAGTCAGCACAGATACGCAGTATTTT.

This chain uses TRBV5-1 with TRBJ2-3; weak D call: TRBD2 (6 bases). This CDR3 has 16 amino acids. CDR1 is SGHRS, CDR2 YFSETQ, per germline. The V end lost 1 base, the J end lost 1 base, and 13 bases lay between the germline ends. Here the CDR3 reads CASSLNAGYGTDTQYF. The CDR3 coding sequence is TGCGCCAGCAGCTTGAATGCGGGATATGGCACAGATACGCAGTATTTT. Supplemented by reference TRBV5-1 and TRBJ2-3, the full variable domain reads KAGVTQTPRYLIKTRGQQVTLSCSPISGHRSVSWYQQTPGQGLQFLFEYFSETQRNKGNFPGRFSGRQFSNSRSEMNVSTLELGDSALYLCASSLNAGYGTDTQYFGPGTRLTVL.

This clonotype showed up just a few times. This chain uses TRBV20-1 with TRBJ1-2, with 7 bases lining up with TRBD1. The V and J ends lost 2 bases and 6 bases, in that order; junction bases with no gene match: 3. Germline V CDR1 and CDR2: DFQATT, SNEGSKA (reference sequence). This CDR3 region has 12 residues. The CDR3 loop is CSARKGADGYTF. The CDR3 nucleotides are TGCAGTGCTAGAAAGGGGGCAGATGGCTACACCTTC.

The chain joins TRBV28 to TRBJ2-5; the D gene is possibly TRBD2 (6 bases). Trimming stripped 5 bases from V and 11 bases from J, with 24 bases between. CDR3 length: 15 residues. Germline CDR1 is MDHEN and CDR2 is SYDVKM. The CDR3 is CASSPLGSGQIEQYF. CDR3 bases: TGTGCCAGCAGTCCCTTGGGTAGCGGCCAAATAGAGCAGTACTTC.

The chain couples TRBV5-1 to TRBJ2-5; D unresolved. Trimming pared 4 bases from V and 11 bases from J, leaving 24 bases between. This CDR3 has 15 residues. The germline gives CDR1 SGHRS, CDR2 YFSETQ. CDR3 DNA sequence: TGCGCCAGCAGCAGGCTTGCTCAAGAGTACAATGAGCAGTACTTC. Its protein is CASSRLAQEYNEQYF. The full variable domain, with the rest looked up from reference TRBV5-1 and TRBJ2-5, is KAGVTQTPRYLIKTRGQQVTLSCSPISGHRSVSWYQQTPGQGLQFLFEYFSETQRNKGNFPGRFSGRQFSNSRSEMNVSTLELGDSALYLCASSRLAQEYNEQYFGPGTRLLVL.

The gene calls are TRBV18 and TRBJ1-1, with D perhaps matching TRBD1 (5 bases). V shed 2 bases and J shed 0 bases, with 7 bases lying between them. Germline lookup yields CDR1 KGHSH and CDR2 LQKENI. The CDR3 contains 14 residues. As DNA, the CDR3 is TGTGCCAGCTCACCATTGGGGGTGAACACTGAAGCTTTCTTT. This translates into CASSPLGVNTEAFF.

This clonotype was observed a few times. The chain recombines TRBV13 with TRBJ2-7, with D maybe TRBD2 (6 bases). The CDR3 length is 15 residues. V was clipped by 6 bases and J by 0 bases, with 15 bases between them. Looked up from germline, CDR1 is PRHDT and CDR2 is FYEKMQ (reference sequence). The CDR3, as DNA: TGTGCCAGCAGTCGACGGACTAAGGCCTCCTACGAGCAGTACTTC. Residues: CASSRRTKASYEQYF.

The rearrangement uses TRBV6-5 and TRBJ1-1; D is unclear. Trimming took 0 bases from V and 0 from J, leaving 17 bases between them. This CDR3 contains 18 residues. Germline V gene sequence: CDR1 MNHEY, CDR2 SVGAGI. The CDR3 is CASSYSMEIRCLNTEAFF. CDR3 bases: TGTGCCAGCAGTTACTCGATGGAAATCCGATGTCTGAACACTGAAGCTTTCTTT.

The J gene is TRBJ2-7, the V gene TRBV4-2; D unclear. This CDR3 region has 18 residues. V was clipped by 0 bases and J by 7 bases, with 25 bases between them. Germline CDR1 reads LGHNA; CDR2 reads YNFKEQ. This chain's CDR3 is CASSQDDRRLSDINEQYF. The CDR3 region has the DNA TGTGCCAGCAGCCAAGATGACCGGCGGCTCTCCGACATCAATGAGCAGTACTTC.

This chain links TRBV6-5 with TRBJ2-3, with D tentatively TRBD2 (6 bases). Germline V gives CDR1 MNHEY, CDR2 SVGAGI. The CDR3 totals 12 residues. V lost 6 bases to trimming and J lost 8 bases, with 12 bases between them. CDR3 protein: CASRERVGTQYF. CDR3 sequence (DNA): TGTGCCAGCAGGGAGCGGGTGGGTACGCAGTATTTT.

This clonotype was picked up many times. V gene TRBV29-1 combines with J gene TRBJ2-3; the D is unclear. The CDR3 contains 13 residues. Germline V lookup: CDR1 SQVTM, CDR2 ANQGSEA. Trimming left V 5 bases short and J 0 bases short, with 9 bases between. CDR3 nucleotides: TGCAGCGTTCTGGCCGCAAGCACAGATACGCAGTATTTT. Its protein is CSVLAASTDTQYF.

This chain uses TRBV7-9 with TRBJ2-1, with D tentatively TRBD1 (7 bases). The germline V gene encodes CDR1 SEHNR and CDR2 FQNEAQ (reference sequence). The CDR3 extends over 16 amino acids. V gave up 1 base and J gave up 7 bases, with 17 bases separating them. CDR3 bases: TGTGCCAGCAGCTTAGAAGGAGGGACAGTGGGTAATGAGCAGTTCTTC. Its translation: CASSLEGGTVGNEQFF.

V is TRBV5-1 and J is TRBJ2-1; D is possibly TRBD2 (6 bases). Germline V gene lookup returns CDR1 SGHRS and CDR2 YFSETQ. The CDR3 runs to 16 residues. With 7 bases removed from V and 1 base from J, the gap between germline ends came to 18 bases. CDR3 DNA sequence: TGCGCCAGCGCCCTACTAGCTGTTGGGTCCTACAATGAGCAGTTCTTC. Translation gives CASALLAVGSYNEQFF.

The chain combines TRBV7-2 with TRBJ2-7, with 7 positions matching TRBD2. Germline V CDR1 and CDR2: SGHTA, FQGNSA. V dropped 2 bases and J dropped 3; count of bases not matched to a gene: 7. This CDR3 region has 15 residues. The DNA for the CDR3 is TGTGCCAGCAGCTTATTGGAGGCGGGGGTCTACGAGCAGTACTTC. As protein: CASSLLEAGVYEQYF.

V and J are TRBV6-2 or TRBV6-3 and TRBJ2-7, with 9 bases that match TRBD2. The CDR3 length is 17 residues. Germline V CDR1 and CDR2: MNHEY, SVGEGT. The V segment lost 2 bases and the J segment 4 bases; nucleotides outside the gene matches: 12. CDR3: CASSYGSIAGEYYEQYF. CDR3 coding DNA: TGTGCCAGCAGTTACGGGTCTATAGCGGGGGAATATTACGAGCAGTACTTC.

This chain connects TRBV11-2 to TRBJ2-3; 9 nucleotides line up with TRBD2. The CDR3 is 14 amino acids. Losses at the gene ends were 7 bases for V and 4 bases for J; bases not matched to a gene: 6. Germline CDR1 reads SGHAT; CDR2 reads FQNNGV. The CDR3 nucleotides read TGTGCCAGCAAGAGTAGCGGGAGCGCAGATACGCAGTATTTT. This translates into CASKSSGSADTQYF.

Concerning this clonotype: One base away lies a much larger clone, so this may be a sequencing read error. The rearrangement joins TRBV20-1 to TRBJ2-1; D is possibly TRBD2 (5 bases). The CDR3 totals 12 residues. The V gene's germline CDR1 is DFQATT and CDR2 SNEGSKA (reference sequence). The ends were cut back, 7 bases at V and 3 bases at J, with 10 bases in the middle. Here the CDR3 DNA reads TGCAGTGGGACTGGATTCTACAATGAGCAGTTCTTC. The encoded protein is CSGTGFYNEQFF.

Ten or more counts support this clonotype. V is TRBV7-8 and J is TRBJ2-3; D is perhaps TRBD2 (6 bases). Germline lookup yields CDR1 SGHVS and CDR2 FQNEAQ. V was shortened by 2 bases and J by 9 bases, with 9 bases between the two germline ends. CDR3 length: 12 residues. The CDR3 coding sequence is TGTGCCAGCAGCTTAACTAGCAACACGCAGTATTTT. Its translation: CASSLTSNTQYF.

The V call is TRBV12-3 or TRBV12-4, the J call TRBJ1-1; D possibly corresponds to TRBD1 (6 bases). The ends were cut back, 1 base at V and 10 bases at J, with 13 bases in the middle. This CDR3 spans 13 amino acids. The CDR3 here is CASSLGAGTRAFF. In nucleotides, the CDR3 is TGTGCCAGCAGTTTAGGGGCCGGGACAAGAGCTTTCTTT.

CDR3 sequence reads: CASSLVGVVTGELFF. CDR3 coding DNA: TGTGCCAGCAGCTTAGTAGGGGTAGTCACCGGGGAGCTGTTTTTT. The chain has TRBV7-2 and TRBJ2-2, with D possibly matching TRBD1 (5 bases). Trimming took 1 base from V and 4 from J, leaving 10 bases between them. The CDR3 covers 15 residues. Germline V gene lookup returns CDR1 SGHTA and CDR2 FQGNSA.